These 27 T cell receptor beta chains share one sample of origin, sequenced in a study of T-cell reconstitution after alpha-beta-depleted transplantation in children. During its preparation, the TCRbeta library received unique molecular identifiers. Via MiXCR, TCRdb re-called the PCR reads, giving one row per CDR3 protein. The top ten hold 10% to 13% of the sample, which has about 120,000 distinct CDR3 sequences, 23% seen once. The source material was PBMCs, mostly from graft donor cells, sampled 180 days after TCRalphabeta/CD19-depleted stem cell transplant. The receptor source for this set is a male patient aged 2 to 9 who had a stem cell transplant for chronic granulomatous disease, so the T cells may come from the graft donor.

This clonotype was observed a few times. The chain employs TRBV29-1 and TRBJ2-3; D not resolved. The germline V gene encodes CDR1 SQVTM and CDR2 ANQGSEA. The CDR3 is 13 residues long. V lost 4 bases and J lost 1, with 9 bases in between. In DNA form, the CDR3 reads TGCAGCGTTGGGCCCTCAGGCACAGATACGCAGTATTTT. Its translation: CSVGPSGTDTQYF.

This chain joins TRBV2 and TRBJ2-7; maybe TRBD2 (6 bases). This CDR3 region has 15 residues. V lost 1 base, J lost 2 bases, and 12 bases lay in between. CDR1 is SNHLY and CDR2 is FYNNEI in the germline V gene. CDR3 nucleotide sequence: TGTGCCAGCAGTGAAGTTGGGACTGTCCCCTACGAGCAGTACTTC. This gives the protein CASSEVGTVPYEQYF.

The chain is built from TRBV3-1 and TRBJ1-1, with TRBD1 identical over 8 bases. V dropped 0 bases and J dropped 4; count of bases not matched to a gene: 4. The CDR3 extends over 15 amino acids. Germline V gene data show CDR1 as LGHDT and CDR2 as YNNKEL (reference sequence). CDR3 loop: CASSQDKDRATEAFF. CDR3 sequence (DNA): TGTGCCAGCAGCCAAGATAAGGACAGGGCCACTGAAGCTTTCTTT. The complete variable domain, with remaining parts taken from reference TRBV3-1 and TRBJ1-1, reads DTAVSQTPKYLVTQMGNDKSIKCEQNLGHDTMYWYKQDSKKFLKIMFSYNNKELIINETVPNRFSPKSPDKAHLNLHINSLELGDSAVYFCASSQDKDRATEAFFGQGTRLTVV.

At least ten counts were recorded for this clonotype. CDR3 sequence reads: CASSVADIQYF. DNA of the CDR3: TGTGCCAGCAGTGTCGCGGACATTCAGTACTTC. The rearrangement uses TRBV2 and TRBJ2-4; unclear D gene. Germline V CDR1 and CDR2: SNHLY, FYNNEI. V lost 4 bases and J 8 bases, leaving 6 bases between the germline ends. There are 11 residues in the CDR3.

The chain employs TRBV5-1 and TRBJ2-1; 12 nucleotides agree with TRBD1. The J segment lost 9 bases and the V segment lost 4 bases, leaving 5 bases of the junction unmatched. The CDR3 is 14 amino acids. Germline CDR1 and CDR2: SGHRS and YFSETQ. CDR3 residues: CASSPGQGAGEQFF. The CDR3 region has the DNA TGCGCCAGCAGCCCGGGACAGGGGGCCGGTGAGCAGTTCTTC.

This chain links TRBV12-3 or TRBV12-4 with TRBJ2-7, with a possible D match to TRBD2 (5 bases). The CDR3 totals 14 residues. V lost 2 bases and J lost 0, with 8 bases in between. CDR3 sequence: CASSLTGISYEQYF. The CDR3 region has the DNA TGTGCCAGCAGTTTAACGGGGATCTCCTACGAGCAGTACTTC.

This clonotype was detected many times. The chain joins TRBV7-9 to TRBJ1-4, with 10 nucleotides matching TRBD1. This CDR3 comprises 17 residues. The ends lost 6 bases at V and 8 bases at J; junction bases unmatched: 15. Germline CDR1 and CDR2: SEHNR and FQNEAQ (reference sequence). CDR3 residues: CASSPFRDRGRWEKLFF. The CDR3 DNA sequence: TGTGCCAGCAGTCCGTTCCGGGACAGGGGACGTTGGGAAAAACTGTTTTTT.

This clonotype was found a few times. The V and J genes are TRBV10-1 and TRBJ2-5, with TRBD2 identical over 9 bases. V gave up 1 base and J gave up 5 bases; unmatched junction bases: 5. CDR3 length: 15 residues. Germline V CDR1 and CDR2: WNHNN, SYGVQD (reference sequence). CDR3 in DNA: TGCGCCAGCAGTGAGTTAGCGGGAGAGGGTGAGACCCAGTACTTC. It is translated as CASSELAGEGETQYF.

J is TRBJ2-7 and V is TRBV20-1; a weak D match, TRBD2 (6 bases). V lost 6 bases to trimming and J lost 2 bases, with 14 bases between them. The CDR3 is 13 residues long. Germline loops: CDR1 DFQATT, CDR2 SNEGSKA (reference sequence). CDR3 amino acids: CSAGTSPPYEQYF. CDR3 nucleotides: TGCAGTGCGGGTACTAGCCCTCCCTACGAGCAGTACTTC.

The CDR3 DNA follows: TGTGCCAGCTCACCCATCGGACCCTCAGGGACAGGCCCCAACGAGCAGTACTTC. Its translation: CASSPIGPSGTGPNEQYF. This chain uses TRBV18 with TRBJ2-7, with 8 positions matching TRBD1. The CDR3 contains 18 residues. CDR1 is KGHSH and CDR2 is LQKENI in the germline V gene. Unmatched junction bases numbered 18, after V lost 3 bases and J lost 5 bases.

The chain carries TRBV7-2 and TRBJ1-5; 8 bases match TRBD1. Germline V CDR1 and CDR2: SGHTA, FQGNSA. V lost 7 bases and J lost 8; bases outside the gene matches: 4. The CDR3 runs 12 residues. Written as DNA, the CDR3 is TGTGCCAGCACCGACAGGGGCGAGCCCCAGCATTTT. Translation gives CASTDRGEPQHF. The entire variable domain, with the rest obtained from reference TRBV7-2 and TRBJ1-5, is as follows: GAGVSQSPSNKVTEKGKDVELRCDPISGHTALYWYRQSLGQGLEFLIYFQGNSAPDKSGLPSDRFSAERTGGSVSTLTIQRTQQEDSAVYLCASTDRGEPQHFGDGTRLSIL.

The V gene is TRBV30, the J gene TRBJ1-2; tentative D call: TRBD1 (5 bases). From germline, CDR1 is GTSNPN and CDR2 SVGIG (reference sequence). This CDR3 region has 14 residues. V gave up 5 bases and J gave up 2 bases, with 15 bases separating them. The CDR3 here is CAWAAGAPNYGYTF. CDR3 sequence (DNA): TGTGCCTGGGCCGCCGGGGCCCCAAACTATGGCTACACCTTC.

This clonotype appeared many times. The chain recombines TRBV5-1 with TRBJ2-1, with D possibly matching TRBD2 (5 bases). Trimming took off 5 bases at V and 1 base at J, with 13 bases between the two ends. Germline-derived CDR1 and CDR2 are SGHRS and YFSETQ. CDR3 size: 15 residues. In nucleotides, the CDR3 is TGCGCCAGCAGTGGAAGAGCGGTATCCTACAATGAGCAGTTCTTC. This sequence encodes CASSGRAVSYNEQFF.

This chain joins TRBV12-3 or TRBV12-4 and TRBJ2-3, with TRBD1 matching over 7 bases. The trim removed 6 bases at V and 0 bases at J, leaving 18 bases unmatched. This CDR3 comprises 19 residues. CDR3 DNA sequence: TGTGCCAGCAGCTCCCTCGGAGGACAGGTCTTCTCTAGCACAGATACGCAGTATTTT. Translation gives CASSSLGGQVFSSTDTQYF.

In its sample, this clonotype was seen a few times. The chain recombines TRBV12-3 or TRBV12-4 with TRBJ1-6; TRBD1 matches at 7 bases. J gave up 4 bases and V 1 base, and 1 base lay outside the gene matches. CDR3 size: 15 residues. The chain's CDR3 is CASSLDRGYNSPLHF. The CDR3 DNA reads as TGTGCCAGCAGTTTAGACAGGGGATATAATTCACCCCTCCACTTT.

In this sample, this clonotype turned up many times. A junction end diverges from the germline sequence, so it may reflect a read error. V gene TRBV9 combines with J gene TRBJ2-1; perhaps TRBD2 as D (6 bases). The V gene's germline CDR1 is SGDLS and CDR2 YYNGEE. The CDR3 sequence is 15 residues long. The CDR3 DNA sequence: TGTGCCAGCACCGTAGGTGCGGGACCTTCGAATGAGCAGTTCTTC. Translating gives CASTVGAGPSNEQFF.

This clonotype was seen once. Relative to the germline gene, one junction end is altered; a read error may explain this. The chain has TRBV12-3 or TRBV12-4 and TRBJ2-5; 10 bases are a match to TRBD2. The CDR3 totals 15 residues. The CDR3 DNA reads TGTGCCAGCAGATTAGCGGGGGGCTCCACATGGACCCAGTGCTTC. As protein: CASRLAGGSTWTQCF.

The V call is TRBV27, the J call TRBJ2-5; D is possibly TRBD2 (5 bases). Germline V lookup: CDR1 MNHEY, CDR2 SMNVEV (reference sequence). This CDR3 region has 14 residues. The V and J ends lost 3 bases and 1 base respectively, with 9 bases between them. CDR3 sequence reads: CASSFRGIQETQYF. DNA of the CDR3: TGTGCCAGCAGTTTTCGGGGAATCCAAGAGACCCAGTACTTC.

This sequence joins TRBV20-1 and TRBJ2-5; 10 positions agree with TRBD2. CDR3 size: 14 residues. The V segment lost 6 bases and the J segment 4 bases; nucleotides outside the gene matches: 8. Germline loops: CDR1 DFQATT, CDR2 SNEGSKA (reference sequence). CDR3 DNA: TGCAGTGCCCAGTGGACTAGCGGTGGAGAGACCCAGTACTTC. It encodes CSAQWTSGGETQYF.

This clonotype was seen ten or more times. The rearrangement links TRBV7-9 to TRBJ2-7; D uncertain. CDR3 length: 11 residues. CDR1 is SEHNR and CDR2 is FQNEAQ in the germline V gene (reference sequence). The V gene lost 5 bases and the J gene lost 5 bases, with 7 bases spanning the gap. The DNA for the CDR3 is TGTGCCAGCAGCCGATTAGACGAGCAGTACTTC. Translated: CASSRLDEQYF.

This clonotype was counted only a few times. This chain uses TRBV7-2 with TRBJ1-3; the D gene is possibly TRBD1 (6 bases). The V and J ends lost 3 bases and 3 bases respectively, with 15 bases between them. There are 16 residues in the CDR3. The germline CDR1 and CDR2 sequences are SGHTA and FQGNSA. CDR3 residues: CASSFHATGFGNTIYF. The CDR3 DNA sequence: TGTGCCAGCAGCTTTCACGCGACAGGTTTTGGAAACACCATATATTTT.

CDR3 sequence: CASSLEDQPQHF. The DNA for the CDR3 is TGTGCCAGCAGTTTAGAGGATCAGCCCCAGCATTTT. The chain recombines TRBV28 with TRBJ1-5; no firm D call. Trimming pared 2 bases from V and 5 bases from J, leaving 4 bases between. Germline V lookup: CDR1 MDHEN, CDR2 SYDVKM. The CDR3 extends over 12 amino acids.

This clonotype was seen repeatedly, ten times or more. In nucleotides, the CDR3 is TGCAGCGTTGAAGGCGTGCAGAGAGACCACAATGAGCAGTTCTTC. It encodes CSVEGVQRDHNEQFF. The V call is TRBV29-1, the J call TRBJ2-1, with unresolved D. The length of the CDR3 is 15 residues. CDR1 is SQVTM, CDR2 ANQGSEA, per germline. The V and J ends lost 1 base and 5 bases respectively, with 15 bases between them.

This clonotype appeared many times. As DNA, the CDR3 is TGTGCCAGCAGTTCAGGGCTAGCGGGAGTTTGGTTCTTC. Translating it yields CASSSGLAGVWFF. The rearrangement links TRBV28 to TRBJ2-1; the match to TRBD2 covers 10 bases. The germline V gene has CDR1 MDHEN and CDR2 SYDVKM. The CDR3 runs to 13 residues. Trimming removed 4 bases from V and 15 bases from J; junction bases left unmatched: 9.

The rearrangement uses TRBV5-1 and TRBJ2-1; TRBD2 aligns across 8 bases. The CDR3 covers 14 residues. The V and J ends lost 7 bases and 2 bases, in that order; junction bases with no gene match: 5. Germline-derived CDR1 and CDR2 are SGHRS and YFSETQ. Here the CDR3 reads CASGPSGPYNEQFF. The CDR3 region has the DNA TGCGCCAGCGGCCCTAGCGGGCCCTACAATGAGCAGTTCTTC.

This clonotype has ten or more counts. CDR3 sequence reads: CASSQDRRETQYF. As DNA, the CDR3 is TGTGCCAGCAGCCAAGATCGGAGGGAGACCCAGTACTTC. The gene calls are TRBV3-1 and TRBJ2-5; D may be TRBD2 (5 bases). CDR1 is LGHDT and CDR2 is YNNKEL in the germline V gene (reference sequence). V shed 0 bases and J shed 5 bases, with 7 bases lying between them. CDR3 length: 13 residues.

V gene TRBV6-6 combines with J gene TRBJ1-2; D ambiguous. V lost 6 bases and J lost 6, with 14 bases in between. The germline V gene has CDR1 MNHNY and CDR2 SVGAGI (reference sequence). The CDR3 covers 13 residues. CDR3 sequence: CASSQRIENGYTF. CDR3 DNA sequence: TGTGCCAGCAGCCAAAGGATCGAAAATGGCTACACCTTC.